This T cell receptor beta chain comes out of a study of cytomegalovirus exposure and HLA in healthy donors. The study, taken as a whole, reports: Reports described diagnosis of cytomegalovirus status by the classifier as highly specific and sensitive. An observed cluster of highly shared sequence variants was recorded as a likely sequencing artifact.

Looked up from germline, CDR1 is SEHNR and CDR2 is FQNEAQ (reference sequence). The CDR3 runs to 14 residues. V was trimmed by 1 base and J by 3 bases, leaving 10 bases between them. This PCR relied on a set of 60 Vbeta primers and 13 Jbeta primers. Measured with immunoSEQ multiplex PCR; TCRdb has only the in-frame clones, and not every one. The data show approximately 190,000 clones, around 86% seen once. Comments on this clone: Its antigen is undetermined.

The V gene is TRBV7-9, the J gene TRBJ2-7; D remains unclear. The sample comprised PBMCs. This clonotype originated in a man aged 40-50 years in good health and CMV-seropositive. The CDR3 DNA sequence: TGTGCCAGCAGCTTAGGGTCCCGACTCTACGAGCAGTACTTC. This encodes CASSLGSRLYEQYF.